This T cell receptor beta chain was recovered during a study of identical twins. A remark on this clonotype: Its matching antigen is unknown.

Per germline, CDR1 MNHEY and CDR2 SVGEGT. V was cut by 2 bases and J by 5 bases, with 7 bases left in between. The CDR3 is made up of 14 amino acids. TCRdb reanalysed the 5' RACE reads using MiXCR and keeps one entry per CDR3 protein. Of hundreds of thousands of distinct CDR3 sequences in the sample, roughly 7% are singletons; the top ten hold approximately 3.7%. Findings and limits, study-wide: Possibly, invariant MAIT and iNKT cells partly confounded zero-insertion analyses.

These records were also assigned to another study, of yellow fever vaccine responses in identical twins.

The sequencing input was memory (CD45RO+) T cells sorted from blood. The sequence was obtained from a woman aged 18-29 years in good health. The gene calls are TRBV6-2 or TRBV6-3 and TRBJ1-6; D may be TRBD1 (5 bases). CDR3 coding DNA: TGTGCCAGCAGTTACGTGACAGATAATTCACCCCTCCACTTT. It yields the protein CASSYVTDNSPLHF.